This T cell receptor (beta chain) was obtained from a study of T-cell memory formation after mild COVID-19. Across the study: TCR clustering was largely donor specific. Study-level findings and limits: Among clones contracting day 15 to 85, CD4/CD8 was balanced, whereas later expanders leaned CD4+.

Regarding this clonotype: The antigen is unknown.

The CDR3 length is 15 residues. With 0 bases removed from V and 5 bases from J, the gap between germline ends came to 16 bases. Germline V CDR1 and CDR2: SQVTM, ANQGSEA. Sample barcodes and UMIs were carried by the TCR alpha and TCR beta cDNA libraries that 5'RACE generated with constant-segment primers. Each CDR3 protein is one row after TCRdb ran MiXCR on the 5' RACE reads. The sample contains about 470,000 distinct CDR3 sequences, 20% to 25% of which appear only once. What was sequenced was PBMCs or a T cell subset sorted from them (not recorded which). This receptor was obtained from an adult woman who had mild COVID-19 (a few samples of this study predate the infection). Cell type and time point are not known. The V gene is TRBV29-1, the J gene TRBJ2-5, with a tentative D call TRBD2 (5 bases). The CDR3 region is CSVEDQTSRRETQYF. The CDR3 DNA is TGCAGCGTTGAAGATCAAACCTCCCGGAGGGAGACCCAGTACTTC.